This T cell receptor (beta chain) was observed in a study of CD8+CD57+ T cells in acquired aplastic anemia (dated by TCRdb to 2017 to 2018). Background for the entire study: Extracted DNA from sorted CD4+ and CD8+ cells averaged 3.2 ug, ranging from roughly 0.2 to 30 ug. CD8+CD57+ expansion was defined as a frequency above the mean frequency observed in healthy subjects.

Of note for this clonotype: The antigen it recognizes is unknown. This sequence may be a read error, since a much larger clone differs from it by one base.

Broader findings and caveats from the paper: No significant difference in CD8+ Simpson's diversity was found between patients and healthy controls (P=0.060). Around 30 CD8+ CDR3 sequences were shared between patients and controls but appeared highly expressed in patients and within their immunodominant clones.

The CDR3, cysteine through phenylalanine, is 17 amino acids long. Only the CDR3 region is kept as DNA, spanning 51 bases read in frame from base 1. Expansion of CD8+CD57+ cells had been shown by flow cytometry in the patients chosen for sequencing. Every patient had severe acquired aplastic anemia, diagnosed using the International Study of Aplastic Anemia and Agranulocytosis and Camitta criteria. No therapy had been received by the patients at the time of blood sampling. In this study, sorted CD4+ and CD8+ T cells from the blood of healthy subjects and of severe aplastic anemia patients had their TCR repertoires deep-sequenced. In the USA, patient enrollment took place under clinicaltrials.gov protocols 00001620, 01623167, 00001397, 00071045, 00081523 and 00961064. Ficoll-Paque density gradient centrifugation was used to isolate peripheral blood mononuclear cells. Before DNA extraction, CD4+ and CD8+ T cells were sorted with FACS or magnetic beads.

Genomic DNA served as template for TCR beta VDJ combination and CDR3 sequence profiling. An Illumina HiSeq 2000 was used for TCR repertoire sequencing. From the authors' description of their analysis: Repertoire assessment relied on Simpson's diversity index, CDR3 size and DJ length profiles, and TRBV/TRBJ rearrangement plots. Whichever DNA sequence was most abundant in the deep sequencing data was defined as the immunodominant clone. CDR3 amino acid sequences were checked for sharing across subjects and were also compared against the VDJdb database and published repertoires. In TCRdb, the public reads were trimmed at Q25 with fastp and aligned with MiXCR, with productive beta chains retained. Every distinct CDR3 protein forms one entry, paired with its most common genes and DNA. These V and J calls rely on TCRdb rather than the paper's analysis. The sample table records 200,000 to 250,000 distinct CDR3 sequences; around 49% of these occur just once. Just under 20% of the sample lies in the top ten.

The sequenced sample consisted of sorted CD4+, CD8+, or CD8+CD57+ T cells (not recorded which) from PBMCs. The V and J segments used are TRBV12-3 or TRBV12-4 and TRBJ1-5; too little of a D gene remains to name it. This receptor was taken from a human donor with aplastic anemia. The sequence in DNA is TGTGCCAGCAGTTTAGAGTCCGACTCCTCGAGCAATCAGCCCCTGCATTTT. This sequence encodes CASSLESDSSSNQPLHF.